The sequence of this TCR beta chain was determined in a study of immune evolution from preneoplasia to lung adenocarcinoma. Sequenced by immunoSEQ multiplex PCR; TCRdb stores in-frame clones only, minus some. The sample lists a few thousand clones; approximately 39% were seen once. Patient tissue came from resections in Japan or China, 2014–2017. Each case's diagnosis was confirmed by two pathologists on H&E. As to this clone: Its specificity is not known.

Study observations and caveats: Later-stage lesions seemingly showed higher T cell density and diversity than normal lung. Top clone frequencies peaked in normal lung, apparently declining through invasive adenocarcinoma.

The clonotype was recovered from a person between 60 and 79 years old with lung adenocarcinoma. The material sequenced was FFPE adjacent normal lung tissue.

The CDR3 is CASRTERGSYNEQFF. CDR3 sequence (DNA): TGTGCCAGCAGAACCGAGCGGGGCTCCTACAATGAGCAGTTCTTC. This chain links TRBV5-4 with TRBJ2-1; 7 positions match TRBD2. Germline V CDR1 and CDR2: SGHNT, YYREEE (reference sequence). Trimming removed 5 bases from V and 0 bases from J; junction bases left unmatched: 5. The CDR3 totals 15 residues.